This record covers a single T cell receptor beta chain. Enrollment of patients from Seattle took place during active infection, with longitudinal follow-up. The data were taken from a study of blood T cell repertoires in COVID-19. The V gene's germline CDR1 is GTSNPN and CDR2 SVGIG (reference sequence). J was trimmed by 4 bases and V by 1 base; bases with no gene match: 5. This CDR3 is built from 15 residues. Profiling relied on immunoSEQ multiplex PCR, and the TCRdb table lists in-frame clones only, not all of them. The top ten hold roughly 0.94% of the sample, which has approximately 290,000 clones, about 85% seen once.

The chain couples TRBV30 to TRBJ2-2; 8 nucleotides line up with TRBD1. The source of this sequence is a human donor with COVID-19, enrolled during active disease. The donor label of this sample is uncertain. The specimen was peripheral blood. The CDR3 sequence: CAWSESDRGTGELFF. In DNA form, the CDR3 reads TGTGCCTGGAGTGAGAGTGACAGGGGCACCGGGGAGCTGTTTTTT. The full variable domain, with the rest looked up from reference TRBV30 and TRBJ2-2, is SQTIHQWPATLVQPVGSPLSLECTVEGTSNPNLYWYRQAAGRGLQLLFYSVGIGQISSEVPQNLSASRPQDRQFILSSKKLLLSDSGFYLCAWSESDRGTGELFFGEGSRLTVL.